The clone carrying this TCR beta chain was counted ten times or more. Its target is unknown. Germline CDR1 reads KGHSH; CDR2 reads LQKENI. This CDR3 is built from 12 residues. V lost 3 bases, J lost 2 bases, and 5 bases lay in between. The data originate from a study of human T cells and chemical hapten exposure. Study-wide results and caveats: While controls formed fewer of them, expanded TCRs formed significantly more large CDR3 similarity clusters. PT1 expanded TCR counts and patch test score correlated positively. Sensitizing with DPC caused no change in TCRs above 1 in 1000 frequency.

Time point specified: patch test 2, 6 weeks after DPC sensitization. Treatment indicated: therapeutic diphenylcyclopropenone sensitization with weekly scalp DPC. Each CDR3 protein is one row after TCRdb ran MiXCR on the RACE reads. The data contain just over 350,000 distinct CDR3 sequences, roughly 6% of them singletons. The chain employs TRBV18 and TRBJ2-7; D is unresolved. The TCR was taken from a woman aged 18 to 35 with alopecia areata. Some clones in this sample may be carry-over from other donors' samples. Sequenced here: whole blood, sampled in connection with sensitization to the hapten diphenylcyclopropenone (DPC). In nucleotides, the CDR3 is TGTGCCAGCTCACCTGGCACCTACGAGCAGTACTTC. Its protein is CASSPGTYEQYF. Together with reference TRBV18 and TRBJ2-7, the CDR3 gives the full variable domain: NAGVMQNPRHLVRRRGQEARLRCSPMKGHSHVYWYRQLPEEGLKFMVYLQKENIIDESGMPKERFSAEFPKEGPSILRIQQVVRGDSAAYFCASSPGTYEQYFGPGTRLTVT.